Presented here are 6 T cell receptor beta chains from one specimen sequenced in a study of Graves' ophthalmopathy and Graves' hyperthyroidism. From RNA, the CDR3 regions of TCR beta chains were amplified and sequenced. HTBI primers were used in a first-round RT-PCR, which preceded a second-round multiplex PCR. TCRdb reprocessed the multiplex PCR reads with MiXCR, giving one entry per CDR3 protein. The table includes about 500,000 distinct CDR3 sequences, 39% detected once. The material sequenced was peripheral blood or thyroid tissue (not recorded which). The receptors were sampled from an adult man with Graves' hyperthyroidism.

This clonotype was found a few times. The chain joins TRBV5-4 to TRBJ1-6; D ambiguous. V was cut by 4 bases and J by 8 bases, with 22 bases left in between. Germline lookup yields CDR1 SGHNT and CDR2 YYREEE (reference sequence). This CDR3 comprises 17 residues. DNA for the CDR3: TGTGCCAGCAGCCAAGATAGGGTAGGAGGTGCGGATTCACCCCTCCACTTT. It encodes CASSQDRVGGADSPLHF. Full variable domain (remainder filled in from reference TRBV5-4 and TRBJ1-6): ETGVTQSPTHLIKTRGQQVTLRCSSQSGHNTVSWYQQALGQGPQFIFQYYREEENGRGNFPPRFSGLQFPNYSSELNVNALELDDSALYLCASSQDRVGGADSPLHFGNGTRLTVT.

In its sample, this clonotype was seen a few times. In DNA form, the CDR3 reads TGTGCCATTACACAGGGAGCCGGGACTGAAGCTTTCTTT. It encodes CAITQGAGTEAFF. The J gene is TRBJ1-1, the V gene TRBV19; D is possibly TRBD1 (6 bases). V lost 10 bases, J lost 5 bases, and 17 bases lay in between. This CDR3 region has 13 residues. The germline gives CDR1 LNHDA, CDR2 SQIVND (reference sequence).

Many counts were recorded for this clonotype. The chain uses TRBV7-9 and TRBJ2-7, with 16 nucleotides matching TRBD2. The germline V gene encodes CDR1 SEHNR and CDR2 FQNEAQ (reference sequence). The CDR3 runs to 16 residues. V lost 4 bases and J lost 6; bases outside the gene matches: 6. CDR3 loop: CASSSGLAGGPSEQYF. CDR3 coding DNA: TGTGCCAGCAGCTCGGGACTAGCGGGAGGGCCCAGCGAGCAGTACTTC.

V gene TRBV5-1 combines with J gene TRBJ2-2, with no clear D. Germline V gene sequence: CDR1 SGHRS, CDR2 YFSETQ. The CDR3 runs 14 residues. Trimming left V 3 bases short and J 9 bases short, with 15 bases between. The CDR3 here is CASSSERPNRELFF. CDR3 coding DNA: TGCGCCAGCAGCTCCGAACGGCCAAACAGGGAGCTGTTTTTT.

This clonotype appeared many times. The V and J genes are TRBV6-1 and TRBJ1-5; D remains unclear. Trimming cost V 1 base and J 2 bases, with 9 bases left between them. Germline values: CDR1 MNHNS, CDR2 SASEGT. The CDR3 sequence is 15 residues long. The CDR3 sequence: CASSEGSNGNQPQHF. CDR3 nucleotide sequence: TGTGCCAGCAGTGAAGGATCTAATGGCAATCAGCCCCAGCATTTT.

The chain links TRBV12-3 or TRBV12-4 to TRBJ1-6; D gene ambiguous. Trimming stripped 6 bases from V and 9 bases from J, with 12 bases between. The CDR3 runs to 13 residues. CDR3 coding DNA: TGTGCCAGCAGGAACGGGCCCTTTTCACCCCTCCACTTT. It codes for CASRNGPFSPLHF.